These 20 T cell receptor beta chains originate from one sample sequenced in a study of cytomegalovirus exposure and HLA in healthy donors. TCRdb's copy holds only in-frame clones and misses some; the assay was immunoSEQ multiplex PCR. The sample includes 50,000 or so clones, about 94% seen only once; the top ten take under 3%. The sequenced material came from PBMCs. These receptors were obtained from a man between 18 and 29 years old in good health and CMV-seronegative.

The CDR3 region has the DNA TGCGCCAGCAGCCAATCCAGGGAATTGGGGGAGCTGTTTTTT. This codes for CASSQSRELGELFF. The chain uses TRBV4-3 and TRBJ2-2, with a weak D call TRBD1 (5 bases). The germline V and J ends were trimmed by 2 bases and 8 bases, with 12 bases remaining between them. Germline assignment: CDR1 LGHNA and CDR2 YSLEER. The CDR3 covers 14 residues.

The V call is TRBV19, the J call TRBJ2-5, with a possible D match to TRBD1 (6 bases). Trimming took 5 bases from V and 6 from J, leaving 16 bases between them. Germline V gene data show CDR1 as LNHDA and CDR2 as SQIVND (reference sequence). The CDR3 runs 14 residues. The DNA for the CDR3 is TGTGCCAGTAGTGAAGGAACAGGGAGACAGACCCAGTACTTC. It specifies CASSEGTGRQTQYF.

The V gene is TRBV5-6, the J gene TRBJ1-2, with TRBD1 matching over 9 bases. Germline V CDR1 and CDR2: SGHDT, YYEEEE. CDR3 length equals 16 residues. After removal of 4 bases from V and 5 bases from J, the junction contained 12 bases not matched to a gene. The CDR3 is CASSEPGTGMGYGYTF. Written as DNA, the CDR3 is TGTGCCAGCAGCGAACCCGGGACAGGGATGGGGTATGGCTACACCTTC.

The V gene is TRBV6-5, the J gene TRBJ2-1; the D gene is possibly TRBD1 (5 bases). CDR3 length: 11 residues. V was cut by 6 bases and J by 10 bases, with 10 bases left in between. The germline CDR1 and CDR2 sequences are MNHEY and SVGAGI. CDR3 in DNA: TGTGCCAGCAGGGGTACAGGAGAGCAGTTCTTC. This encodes CASRGTGEQFF.

CDR3 residues: CASRLGLAEQYF. The CDR3 nucleotides are TGTGCCAGCAGGCTGGGACTCGCCGAGCAGTACTTC. The J gene is TRBJ2-7, the V gene TRBV28, with TRBD2 as a possible D gene (6 bases). The CDR3 is made up of 12 amino acids. Germline values: CDR1 MDHEN, CDR2 SYDVKM. V lost 6 bases to trimming and J lost 6 bases, with 12 bases between them.

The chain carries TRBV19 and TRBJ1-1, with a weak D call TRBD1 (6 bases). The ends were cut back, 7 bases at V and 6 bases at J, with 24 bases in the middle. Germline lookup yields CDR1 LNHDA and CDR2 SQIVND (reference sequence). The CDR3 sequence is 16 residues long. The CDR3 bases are TGTGCCAGTAACGATCGCCCACAGGGATGGGTGGCTGAAGCTTTCTTT. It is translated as CASNDRPQGWVAEAFF.

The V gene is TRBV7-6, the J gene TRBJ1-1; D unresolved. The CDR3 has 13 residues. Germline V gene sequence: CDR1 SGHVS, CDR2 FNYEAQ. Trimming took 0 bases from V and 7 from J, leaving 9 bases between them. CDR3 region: CASSLALGDEAFF. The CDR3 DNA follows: TGTGCCAGCAGCTTAGCGCTCGGGGATGAAGCTTTCTTT.

The CDR3 DNA reads TGTGCCAGCAGCTTAGGACTAGCGGGGGTTTACGAGCAGTACTTC. This translates into CASSLGLAGVYEQYF. The chain recombines TRBV11-2 with TRBJ2-7; 12 nucleotides line up with TRBD2. Germline V gene lookup returns CDR1 SGHAT and CDR2 FQNNGV. The CDR3 is made up of 15 amino acids. After removal of 1 base from V and 4 bases from J, the junction contained 2 bases not matched to a gene. The full variable domain, rest sourced from reference TRBV11-2 and TRBJ2-7, is EAGVAQSPRYKIIEKRQSVAFWCNPISGHATLYWYQQILGQGPKLLIQFQNNGVVDDSQLPKDRFSAERLKGVDSTLKIQPAKLEDSAVYLCASSLGLAGVYEQYFGPGTRLTVT.

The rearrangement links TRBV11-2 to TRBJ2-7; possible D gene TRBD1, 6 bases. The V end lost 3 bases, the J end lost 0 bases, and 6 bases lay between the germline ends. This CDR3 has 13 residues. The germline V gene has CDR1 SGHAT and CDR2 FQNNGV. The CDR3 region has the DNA TGTGCCAGCAGCTTGGACAGCTCCTACGAGCAGTACTTC. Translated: CASSLDSSYEQYF.

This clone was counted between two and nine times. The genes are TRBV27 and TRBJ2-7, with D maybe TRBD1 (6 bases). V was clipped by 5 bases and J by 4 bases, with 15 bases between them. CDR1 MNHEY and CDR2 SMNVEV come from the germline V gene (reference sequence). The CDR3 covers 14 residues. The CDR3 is CASSPWDTVYEQYF. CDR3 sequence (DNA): TGTGCCAGCAGTCCCTGGGACACCGTTTACGAGCAGTACTTC.

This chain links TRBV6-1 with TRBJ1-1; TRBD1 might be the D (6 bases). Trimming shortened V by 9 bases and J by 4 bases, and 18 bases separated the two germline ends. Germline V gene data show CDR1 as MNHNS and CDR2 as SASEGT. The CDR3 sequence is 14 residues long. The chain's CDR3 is CARKTGISSTEAFF. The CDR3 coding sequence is TGTGCCAGGAAAACAGGGATCTCTTCCACTGAAGCTTTCTTT.

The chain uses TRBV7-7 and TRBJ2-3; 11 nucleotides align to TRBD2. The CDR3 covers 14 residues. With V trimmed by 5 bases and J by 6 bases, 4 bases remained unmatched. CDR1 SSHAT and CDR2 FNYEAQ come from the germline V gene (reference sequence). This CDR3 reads CASSRTSGSDTQYF. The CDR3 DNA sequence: TGTGCCAGCAGCCGTACTAGCGGGAGCGATACGCAGTATTTT.

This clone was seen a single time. CDR3 in DNA: TGCGCCAGCAGCCAAGATCAACAGGGGGCGAGTTATGGCTACACCTTC. This codes for CASSQDQQGASYGYTF. The rearrangement joins TRBV4-3 to TRBJ1-2; TRBD1 matches at 9 bases. The length of the CDR3 is 16 residues. From germline, CDR1 is LGHNA and CDR2 YSLEER. The junction had 7 bases not matched to a gene; V was cut back by 0 bases and J by 5 bases.

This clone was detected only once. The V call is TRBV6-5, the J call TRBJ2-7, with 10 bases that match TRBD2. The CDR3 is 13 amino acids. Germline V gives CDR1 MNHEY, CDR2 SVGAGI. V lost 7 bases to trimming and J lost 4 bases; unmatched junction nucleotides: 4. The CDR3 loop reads CASTSSGSYEQYF. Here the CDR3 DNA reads TGTGCCAGCACCTCTAGCGGGAGTTACGAGCAGTACTTC.

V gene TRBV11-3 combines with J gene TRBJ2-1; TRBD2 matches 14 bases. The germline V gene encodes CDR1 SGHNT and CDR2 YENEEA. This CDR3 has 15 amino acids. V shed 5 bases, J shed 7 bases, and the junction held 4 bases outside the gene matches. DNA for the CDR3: TGTGCCAGCAGCCGAGGGACTAGCGGGAGAAATGAGCAGTTCTTC. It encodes CASSRGTSGRNEQFF.

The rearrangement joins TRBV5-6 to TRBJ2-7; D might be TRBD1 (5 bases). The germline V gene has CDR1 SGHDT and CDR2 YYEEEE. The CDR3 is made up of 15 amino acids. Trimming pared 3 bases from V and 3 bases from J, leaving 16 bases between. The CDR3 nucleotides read TGTGCCAGCAGCTGGGGCGCAGGGTCAAACTACGAGCAGTACTTC. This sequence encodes CASSWGAGSNYEQYF.

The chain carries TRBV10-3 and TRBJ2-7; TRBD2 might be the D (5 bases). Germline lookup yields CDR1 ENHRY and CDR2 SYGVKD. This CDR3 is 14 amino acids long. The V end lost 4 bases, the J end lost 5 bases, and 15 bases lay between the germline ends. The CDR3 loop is CAISVREIGNEQYF. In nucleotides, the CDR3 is TGTGCCATCAGTGTTAGAGAAATCGGGAACGAGCAGTACTTC.

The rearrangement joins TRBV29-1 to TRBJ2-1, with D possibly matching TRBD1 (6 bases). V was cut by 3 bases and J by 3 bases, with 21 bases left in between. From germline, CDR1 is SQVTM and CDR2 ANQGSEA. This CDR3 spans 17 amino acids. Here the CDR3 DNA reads TGCAGCGTTGATGGGGGCGCGGGCGGAAAATTCTACAATGAGCAGTTCTTC. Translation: CSVDGGAGGKFYNEQFF.

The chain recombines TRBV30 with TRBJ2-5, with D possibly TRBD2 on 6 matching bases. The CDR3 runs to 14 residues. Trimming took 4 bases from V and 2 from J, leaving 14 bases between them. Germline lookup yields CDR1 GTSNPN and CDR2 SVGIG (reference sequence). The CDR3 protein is CAWNPLGGQETQYF. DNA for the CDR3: TGTGCCTGGAACCCCCTTGGGGGGCAAGAGACCCAGTACTTC.

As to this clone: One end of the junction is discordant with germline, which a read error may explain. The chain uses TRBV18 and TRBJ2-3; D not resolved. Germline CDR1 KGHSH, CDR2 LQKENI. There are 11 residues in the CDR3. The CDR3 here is CASSPESELTF. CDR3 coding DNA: TGTGCCAGCTCACCAGAGTCGGAGCTAACGTTT. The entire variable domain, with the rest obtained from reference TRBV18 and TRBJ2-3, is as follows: NAGVMQNPRHLVRRRGQEARLRCSPMKGHSHVYWYRQLPEEGLKFMVYLQKENIIDESGMPKERFSAEFPKEGPSILRIQQVVRGDSAAYFCASSPESELTFGPGTRLTVL.